The 20 T cell receptor beta chains listed next were all sequenced from one sample in a study of response to subunit inactivated influenza vaccine. TCRdb redid the calling of the RT-PCR reads with MiXCR, one entry per CDR3 protein. The sample holds approximately 530,000 distinct CDR3 sequences; 6.5% to 8% are singletons and the top ten take 10% to 15%. The source was PBMCs from blood, collected 23 months after vaccination. These receptors came from a man in his fifties or sixties who received an inactivated influenza vaccine.

The table lists this clonotype with many counts. The genes are TRBV6-5 and TRBJ2-7; tentative D call: TRBD1 (5 bases). CDR1 and CDR2 (germline): MNHEY, SVGAGI. This CDR3 is built from 15 residues. Trimming pared 4 bases from V and 2 bases from J, leaving 15 bases between. As DNA, the CDR3 is TGTGCCAGCAGTTTCCGGGCCTCAGGGACCTACGAGCAGTACTTC. As protein: CASSFRASGTYEQYF.

The chain is built from TRBV20-1 and TRBJ2-7, with D uncertain. Germline values: CDR1 DFQATT, CDR2 SNEGSKA (reference sequence). The CDR3 covers 16 residues. V gave up 6 bases and J gave up 1 base, with 22 bases separating them. The CDR3 spells CSAILIGTNPSYEQYF. DNA of the CDR3: TGCAGTGCCATACTCATAGGAACTAATCCTTCCTACGAGCAGTACTTC.

This clonotype was seen a handful of times. The chain couples TRBV3-1 to TRBJ2-7; a weak D match, TRBD1 (6 bases). The CDR3 is 15 residues long. The germline CDR1 and CDR2 sequences are LGHDT and YNNKEL (reference sequence). Trimming stripped 2 bases from V and 3 bases from J, with 14 bases between. The CDR3 reads CASSQNQGTYYEQYF. CDR3 DNA sequence: TGTGCCAGCAGCCAAAATCAGGGGACATACTACGAGCAGTACTTC.

This clonotype was picked up many times. The rearrangement uses TRBV15 and TRBJ2-3; D is undetermined. The V gene lost 1 base and the J gene lost 4 bases, with 3 bases spanning the gap. This CDR3 comprises 12 residues. CDR1 LNHNV and CDR2 YYDKDF come from the germline V gene (reference sequence). The CDR3 region is CATSRASDTQYF. CDR3 nucleotide sequence: TGTGCCACCAGCAGAGCATCAGATACGCAGTATTTT.

This chain connects TRBV7-6 to TRBJ1-4; D possibly corresponds to TRBD1 (6 bases). The V end lost 1 base, the J end lost 4 bases, and 7 bases lay between the germline ends. Germline loops: CDR1 SGHVS, CDR2 FNYEAQ. The CDR3 consists of 14 residues. CDR3 in DNA: TGTGCCAGCAGCTTAGGGGGGCATAATGAAAAACTGTTTTTT. Its translation is CASSLGGHNEKLFF.

This clonotype was counted between two and nine times. The V and J genes are TRBV3-1 and TRBJ2-7, with a possible D match to TRBD1 (6 bases). This CDR3 spans 13 amino acids. Germline CDR1 is LGHDT and CDR2 is YNNKEL (reference sequence). The germline V and J ends were trimmed by 3 bases and 0 bases, with 6 bases remaining between them. The CDR3 nucleotides read TGTGCCAGCAGCCAGGGACACTCCTACGAGCAGTACTTC. Amino acid sequence: CASSQGHSYEQYF.

This clonotype was counted many times. V usage is TRBV27 and J usage is TRBJ2-2; 9 bases agree with TRBD1. CDR1 is MNHEY, CDR2 SMNVEV, per germline (reference sequence). Germline trimming cut 4 bases from V and 4 bases from J; bases unmatched to any gene: 4. CDR3 length equals 15 residues. This chain's CDR3 is CASSSRDRVTGELFF. The CDR3 DNA follows: TGTGCCAGCAGTTCCCGGGACAGGGTCACCGGGGAGCTGTTTTTT.

The rearrangement joins TRBV6-1 to TRBJ2-1; D might be TRBD2 (5 bases). In germline, CDR1 is MNHNS, CDR2 SASEGT. The CDR3 consists of 12 residues. Trimming left V 2 bases short and J 8 bases short, with 7 bases between. CDR3: CASSERGYEQFF. The CDR3 DNA reads as TGTGCCAGCAGTGAACGGGGTTATGAGCAGTTCTTC.

This clonotype occurred many times. J is TRBJ2-7 and V is TRBV28; 8 positions agree with TRBD1. Looked up from germline, CDR1 is MDHEN and CDR2 is SYDVKM. V shed 3 bases and J 2 bases; nucleotides not matched to a gene: 6. The CDR3 has 15 amino acids. The DNA for the CDR3 is TGTGCCAGCAGTTTGTCCGGACAGGGTCCCTACGAGCAGTACTTC. It codes for CASSLSGQGPYEQYF.

The sample holds a few counts of this clonotype. The chain carries TRBV6-6 and TRBJ2-7; a weak D match, TRBD1 (5 bases). The V gene lost 5 bases and the J gene lost 7 bases, with 12 bases spanning the gap. Looked up from germline, CDR1 is MNHNY and CDR2 is SVGAGI (reference sequence). The CDR3 extends over 12 amino acids. The CDR3 here is CASSGHTWEQYF. In DNA form, the CDR3 reads TGTGCCAGCAGTGGACACACCTGGGAGCAGTACTTC.

Ten or more counts support this clonotype. This sequence joins TRBV20-1 and TRBJ2-5, with D possibly being TRBD2 (5 bases). V lost 6 bases to trimming and J lost 1 base, with 15 bases between them. The CDR3 sequence is 14 residues long. CDR1 and CDR2 from the germline V gene are DFQATT and SNEGSKA (reference sequence). As DNA, the CDR3 is TGCAGTGCCCATCGATTGGAGGCCCAAGAGACCCAGTACTTC. Amino acid sequence: CSAHRLEAQETQYF.

At least ten counts were recorded for this clonotype. The V gene is TRBV4-1, the J gene TRBJ2-7; D is uncertain. Deletions cut 0 bases from V and 4 bases from J, with 10 bases between. CDR1 and CDR2 from the germline V gene are MGHRA and YSYEKL. The CDR3 has 14 residues. The CDR3 loop reads CASSQDSAVYEQYF. The CDR3 DNA sequence: TGCGCCAGCAGCCAAGACTCGGCCGTTTACGAGCAGTACTTC.

This clonotype was seen many times. The genes are TRBV5-1 and TRBJ2-7, with D perhaps TRBD1 (6 bases). The V end was cut by 2 bases, the J end by 0 bases, with 12 bases between. The germline V gene encodes CDR1 SGHRS and CDR2 YFSETQ. There are 15 residues in the CDR3. The CDR3, as DNA: TGCGCCAGCAGCTTTACCAGGGACACCTCCTACGAGCAGTACTTC. The encoded protein is CASSFTRDTSYEQYF.

This clonotype came up many times. The rearrangement uses TRBV6-5 and TRBJ1-2; no reliable D call. This CDR3 has 14 residues. Trimming removed 2 bases from V and 2 bases from J, with 9 bases in between. CDR1 MNHEY and CDR2 SVGAGI come from the germline V gene. CDR3 in DNA: TGTGCCAGCAGTTACACCCAAGGGAACTATGGCTACACCTTC. Its translation is CASSYTQGNYGYTF.

The V and J genes are TRBV5-1 and TRBJ2-7, with TRBD2 matching 7 bases. The germline V gene encodes CDR1 SGHRS and CDR2 YFSETQ. This CDR3 comprises 16 residues. The ends lost 1 base at V and 2 bases at J; junction bases unmatched: 9. The CDR3 DNA sequence: TGCGCCAGCAGCTTGTACATGACTAGCCAGACCTACGAGCAGTACTTC. As protein: CASSLYMTSQTYEQYF.

This clonotype was observed a handful of times. The V gene is TRBV7-2, the J gene TRBJ2-7; no clear D. This CDR3 region has 15 residues. Germline V gives CDR1 SGHTA, CDR2 FQGNSA. V lost 3 bases, J lost 0 bases, and 12 bases lay in between. The CDR3 sequence is CASSFSGSLSYEQYF. CDR3 nucleotides: TGTGCCAGCAGCTTTTCAGGCTCTCTCTCCTACGAGCAGTACTTC.

The rearrangement joins TRBV5-7 to TRBJ2-2, with 7 nucleotides matching TRBD1. TRBV5-7 is an open reading frame whose function is uncertain. The V gene end was trimmed by 3 bases and the J gene end by 0 bases; junction bases not matched to a gene: 8. The CDR3 contains 17 residues. DNA of the CDR3: TGTGCCAGCAGCTCCCAAGACAGGGCCTCGAACACCGGGGAGCTGTTTTTT. It yields the protein CASSSQDRASNTGELFF.

The chain has TRBV7-2 and TRBJ2-7, with TRBD2 as a possible D gene (5 bases). Trimming stripped 2 bases from V and 4 bases from J, with 15 bases between. CDR1 is SGHTA, CDR2 FQGNSA, per germline. The CDR3 runs 15 residues. The CDR3 loop reads CASSLSPDWVYEQYF. The CDR3 coding sequence is TGTGCCAGCAGCTTAAGCCCGGACTGGGTATACGAGCAGTACTTC.

The J gene is TRBJ1-2, the V gene TRBV4-2, with TRBD1 matching 7 bases. Unmatched junction bases numbered 8, after V lost 4 bases and J lost 3 bases. There are 15 residues in the CDR3. Germline assignment: CDR1 LGHNA and CDR2 YNFKEQ. CDR3 in amino acids: CASSREGQSDYGYTF. The CDR3 nucleotides are TGTGCCAGCAGCCGAGAGGGACAGTCTGACTATGGCTACACCTTC.

This clonotype was seen at least ten times. The rearrangement uses TRBV12-3 or TRBV12-4 and TRBJ1-6; tentatively, D is TRBD1 (6 bases). The CDR3 is 14 amino acids. Between the trimmed V and J ends, which lost 7 bases and 5 bases, there was a span of 12 bases. CDR3 DNA: TGTGCCAGCACCCAGGGACAAGATAATTCACCCCTCCACTTT. Protein sequence: CASTQGQDNSPLHF.